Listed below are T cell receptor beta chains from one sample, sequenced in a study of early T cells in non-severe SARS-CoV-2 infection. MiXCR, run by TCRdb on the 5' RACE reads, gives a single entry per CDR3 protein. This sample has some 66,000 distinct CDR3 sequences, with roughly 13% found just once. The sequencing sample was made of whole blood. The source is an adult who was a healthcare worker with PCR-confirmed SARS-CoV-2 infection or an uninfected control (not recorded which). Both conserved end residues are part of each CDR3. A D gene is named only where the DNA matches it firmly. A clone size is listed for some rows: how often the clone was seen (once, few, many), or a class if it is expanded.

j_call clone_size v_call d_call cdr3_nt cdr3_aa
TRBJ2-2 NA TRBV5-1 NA TGCGCCAGCAGATGGAGCGCGGACACCGGGGAGCTGTTTTTT CASRWSADTGELFF
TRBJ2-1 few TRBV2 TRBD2 TGTGCCAGCAAAGCGGGGGCCGTCAATGAGCAGTTCTTC CASKAGAVNEQFF
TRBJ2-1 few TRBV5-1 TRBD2 TGCGCCAGCAGCGTCTCACGACTAGCGGGGAAGGATGAGCAGTTCTTC CASSVSRLAGKDEQFF
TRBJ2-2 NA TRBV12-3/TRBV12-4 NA TGTGCCAGCAGGGAACAGGGTAGGAACACCGGGGAGCTGTTTTTT CASREQGRNTGELFF
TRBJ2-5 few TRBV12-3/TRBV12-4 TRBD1 TGTGCCAGCAGTTTAGACCGGACAGGGCAAGAGACCCAGTACTTC CASSLDRTGQETQYF
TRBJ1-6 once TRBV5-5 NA TGTGCCAGCAGCTTAGGGCCGAGGAATTCACCCCTCCACTTT CASSLGPRNSPLHF
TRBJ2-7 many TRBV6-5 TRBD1 TGTGCCAGCAGTCAGGGACAGGGAGCCTCCTACGAGCAGTACTTC CASSQGQGASYEQYF
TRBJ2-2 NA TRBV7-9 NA TGTGCCAGCAGCTCATCTTCCGGGGAGCTGTTTTTT CASSSSSGELFF
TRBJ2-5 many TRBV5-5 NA TGTGCCAGCAGCTTGGAAGGGTTCGGAGAGACCCAGTACTTC CASSLEGFGETQYF
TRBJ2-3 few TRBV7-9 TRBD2 TGTGCCAGCAGCGTCAGCGGGAGTGAGACAGATACGCAGTATTTT CASSVSGSETDTQYF
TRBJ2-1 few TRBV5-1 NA TGCGCCAGCAGCTTGGATGCTAGAATGAATGAGCAGTTCTTC CASSLDARMNEQFF
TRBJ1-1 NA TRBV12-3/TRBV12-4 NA TGTGCCAGCACCATTATAGGGAACACTGAAGCTTTCTTT CASTIIGNTEAFF
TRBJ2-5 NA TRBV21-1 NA TGTGCCGGGGGAACGGGCCGACAGACCCAGTACTTC CAGGTGRQTQYF
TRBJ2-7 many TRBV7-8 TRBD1 TGTGCCAGCAGCAAACAGGGGGCTTGGGAGCAGTACTTC CASSKQGAWEQYF
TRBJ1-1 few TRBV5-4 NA TGTGCCAGCAGCTTGCCACAGACGGAAGCTTTCTTT CASSLPQTEAFF
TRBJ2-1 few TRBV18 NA TGTGCCAGCTCACCACCAGCTCTAACCGGAAAACTTTACAATGAGCAGTTCTTC CASSPPALTGKLYNEQFF
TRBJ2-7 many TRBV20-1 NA TGCAGTGCTAGAGATGATGGTCAAGGGAACTACTACGAGCAGTACTTC CSARDDGQGNYYEQYF
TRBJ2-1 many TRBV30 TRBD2 TGTGCCTGGAGCCCACTAGCGGGAACAGCCAGTGAGCAGTTCTTC CAWSPLAGTASEQFF
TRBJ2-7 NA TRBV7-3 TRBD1 TGTGCCAGCAGCTTAACGTTTTCGGGACAGATTTACTTC CASSLTFSGQIYF
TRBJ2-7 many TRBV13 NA TGTGCCAGCAGCTTAGATCACGGCGAGCAGTACTTC CASSLDHGEQYF
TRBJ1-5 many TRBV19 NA TGTGCCAGTAGTATCAGGGGTGATCAGCCCCAGCATTTT CASSIRGDQPQHF
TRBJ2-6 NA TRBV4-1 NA TGCGCCAGCAGCCAACAAGGGGCCAACGTCCTGACTTTC CASSQQGANVLTF
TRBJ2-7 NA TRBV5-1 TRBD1 TGCGCCAGCAGCTTGGGGCAGGGGGCCAACGAGCAGTACTTC CASSLGQGANEQYF